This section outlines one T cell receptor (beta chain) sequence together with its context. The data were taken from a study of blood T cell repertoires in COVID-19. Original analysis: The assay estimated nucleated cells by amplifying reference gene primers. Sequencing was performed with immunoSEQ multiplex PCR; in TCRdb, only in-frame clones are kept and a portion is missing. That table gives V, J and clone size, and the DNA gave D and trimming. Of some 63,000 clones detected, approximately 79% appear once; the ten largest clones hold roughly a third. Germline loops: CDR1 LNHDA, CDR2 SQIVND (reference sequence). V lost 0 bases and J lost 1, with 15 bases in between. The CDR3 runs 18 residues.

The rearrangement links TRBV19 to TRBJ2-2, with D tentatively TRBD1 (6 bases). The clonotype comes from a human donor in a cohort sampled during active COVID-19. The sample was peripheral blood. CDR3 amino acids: CASSIDLGWGQNTGELFF. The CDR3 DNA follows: TGTGCCAGTAGTATAGATCTTGGGTGGGGACAGAACACCGGGGAGCTGTTTTTT.